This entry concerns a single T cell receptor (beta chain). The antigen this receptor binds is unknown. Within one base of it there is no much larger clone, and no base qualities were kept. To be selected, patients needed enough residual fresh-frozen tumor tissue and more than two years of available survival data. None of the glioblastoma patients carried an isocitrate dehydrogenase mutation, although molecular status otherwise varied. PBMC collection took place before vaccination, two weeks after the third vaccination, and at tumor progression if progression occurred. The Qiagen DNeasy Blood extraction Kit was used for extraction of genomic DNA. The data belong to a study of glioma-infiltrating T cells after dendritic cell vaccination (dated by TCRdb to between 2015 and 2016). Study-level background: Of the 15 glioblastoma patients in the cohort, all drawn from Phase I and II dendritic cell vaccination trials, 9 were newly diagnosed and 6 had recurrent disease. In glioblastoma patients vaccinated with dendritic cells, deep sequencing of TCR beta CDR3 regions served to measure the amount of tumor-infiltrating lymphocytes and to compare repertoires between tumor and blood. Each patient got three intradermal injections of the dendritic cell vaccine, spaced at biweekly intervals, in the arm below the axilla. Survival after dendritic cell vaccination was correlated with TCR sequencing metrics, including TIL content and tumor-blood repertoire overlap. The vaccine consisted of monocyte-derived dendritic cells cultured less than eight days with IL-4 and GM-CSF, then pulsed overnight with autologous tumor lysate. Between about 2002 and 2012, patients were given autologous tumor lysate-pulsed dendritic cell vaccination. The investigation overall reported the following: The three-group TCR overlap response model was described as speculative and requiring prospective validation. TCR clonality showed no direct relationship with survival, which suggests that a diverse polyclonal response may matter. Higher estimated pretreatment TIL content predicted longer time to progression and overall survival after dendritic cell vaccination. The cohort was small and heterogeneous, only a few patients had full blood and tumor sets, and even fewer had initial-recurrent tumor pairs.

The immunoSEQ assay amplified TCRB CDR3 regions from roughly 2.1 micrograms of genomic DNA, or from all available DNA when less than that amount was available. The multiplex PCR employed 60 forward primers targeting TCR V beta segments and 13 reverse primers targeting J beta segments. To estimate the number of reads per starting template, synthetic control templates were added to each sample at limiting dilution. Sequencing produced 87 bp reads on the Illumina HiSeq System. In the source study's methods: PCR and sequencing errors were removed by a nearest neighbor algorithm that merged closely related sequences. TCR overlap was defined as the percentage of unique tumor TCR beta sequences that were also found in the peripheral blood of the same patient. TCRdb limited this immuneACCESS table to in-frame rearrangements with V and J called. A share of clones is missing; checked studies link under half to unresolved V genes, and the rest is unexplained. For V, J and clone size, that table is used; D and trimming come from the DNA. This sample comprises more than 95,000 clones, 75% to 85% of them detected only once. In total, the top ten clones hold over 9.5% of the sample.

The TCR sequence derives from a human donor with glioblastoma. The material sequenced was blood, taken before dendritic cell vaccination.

The CDR3 here reads CASSHRGPGNEKLFF. The DNA sequence follows: TGTGCCAGCTCACACAGGGGGCCGGGTAATGAAAAACTGTTTTTT. The V and J genes are TRBV18 and TRBJ1-4; the junction holds 9 bases that match TRBD1. CDR1 and CDR2 are read off the germline V gene as KGHSH and LQKENI. The CDR3 sequence holds 15 residues, the cysteine and phenylalanine included. The entry retains the CDR3 DNA only, 45 bases that are in frame from base 1. Trimming leaves V shorter by 4 bases and J shorter by 4 bases, with the junction holding 4 bases beyond the gene matches.